This T cell receptor (beta chain) was recovered during a study of CD8+CD57+ T cells in acquired aplastic anemia. Points from the study as a whole: Researchers report that fewer than 30 CD8+ CDR3 sequences appeared in both patients and controls. Patients versus controls showed no significant CD8+ Simpson's diversity difference.

Genomic DNA, serving as template, underwent TCR beta VDJ and CDR3 profiling. A single record per CDR3 protein comes from TCRdb applying MiXCR to the reads. The profile shows 200,000 or so distinct CDR3 sequences, over 40% of them singletons. Unmatched junction bases numbered 9, after V lost 7 bases and J lost 7 bases. The CDR3 loop spans 13 amino acids. Looked up from germline, CDR1 is SQVTM and CDR2 is ANQGSEA. Individuals selected for sequencing had exhibited CD8+CD57+ cell expansion on flow cytometry. With no exception, the patients had severe acquired aplastic anemia. On this clonotype: Its antigen remains unidentified.

The sequencing input was sorted CD4+, CD8+, or CD8+CD57+ T cells (not recorded which) from PBMCs. The genes are TRBV29-1 and TRBJ2-7, with 11 bases aligning to TRBD1. The clonotype originates from a human donor with aplastic anemia. In DNA, the CDR3 is TGCAGCGCGGACAGGGGGCGCCGGTGGGAGCAGTACTTC. Its translation: CSADRGRRWEQYF.